This is a list of T cell receptor beta chains from one sample in a study of PD-L1 blockade in urothelial cancer. The assay was immunoSEQ multiplex PCR, and TCRdb's table has in-frame clones only and misses some. The sample consists of tens of thousands of clones, around 80% of them appearing once. Sequencing was performed on PBMCs, taken around atezolizumab (anti-PD-L1) treatment. Receptor source: a man between 65 and 85 years old with urothelial cancer. CDR3s include the opening cysteine and the closing phenylalanine or tryptophan. Each record gives: D gene, clone size, J gene, V gene, CDR3 length, CDR3 protein, CDR3 DNA. A D gene is named only where the DNA matches it firmly. Size values are once, few and many counts, or a class for expanded clones, and some rows have none.

D: TRBD2; size: -; J: TRBJ2-1; V: TRBV7-3; length: 15; CDR3: CASSANPGLANEQFF; DNA: TGTGCCAGCAGCGCCAATCCGGGACTAGCAAATGAGCAGTTCTTC
D: -; size: -; J: TRBJ2-6; V: TRBV7-9; length: 18; CDR3: CASSLSKQGSSGANVLTF; DNA: TGTGCCAGCAGCTTATCCAAACAGGGAAGCTCTGGGGCCAACGTCCTGACTTTC
D: -; size: -; J: TRBJ2-2; V: TRBV6-1; length: 14; CDR3: CASSRQGNTGELFF; DNA: TGTGCCAGCAGCCGCCAGGGCAACACCGGGGAGCTGTTTTTT
D: TRBD1; size: -; J: TRBJ1-1; V: TRBV19; length: 13; CDR3: CASRTGANTEAFF; DNA: TGTGCCAGTAGGACAGGGGCGAACACTGAAGCTTTCTTT
D: TRBD1; size: few; J: TRBJ1-1; V: TRBV2; length: 14; CDR3: CASSGRTGDTEAFF; DNA: TGTGCCAGCAGTGGAAGGACAGGAGACACTGAAGCTTTCTTT
D: -; size: -; J: TRBJ1-2; V: TRBV7-2; length: 16; CDR3: CASSTGVGGPNYGYTF; DNA: TGTGCCAGCAGCACGGGAGTCGGCGGCCCTAACTATGGCTACACCTTC
D: TRBD1; size: once; J: TRBJ2-5; V: TRBV28; length: 13; CDR3: CAILQGAGETQYF; DNA: TGTGCCATTTTACAGGGGGCGGGGGAGACCCAGTACTTC
D: TRBD2; size: once; J: TRBJ2-3; V: TRBV7-2; length: 18; CDR3: CASSLALPLAVGTDTQYF; DNA: TGTGCCAGCAGCTTAGCGCTGCCACTAGCGGTTGGCACAGATACGCAGTATTTT
D: -; size: -; J: TRBJ2-1; V: TRBV4-2; length: 17; CDR3: CASSQERDTDSYNEQFF; DNA: TGTGCCAGCAGCCAAGAAAGGGACACTGACTCCTACAATGAGCAGTTCTTC
D: TRBD1; size: -; J: TRBJ1-2; V: TRBV5-4; length: 14; CDR3: CASRPGQENYGYTF; DNA: TGTGCCAGCAGGCCGGGACAGGAGAACTATGGCTACACCTTC
D: TRBD1; size: -; J: TRBJ1-5; V: TRBV7-3; length: 16; CDR3: CASPNVGTGQNQPQHF; DNA: TGTGCCAGCCCCAACGTCGGGACAGGTCAAAATCAGCCCCAGCATTTT
D: -; size: -; J: TRBJ1-4; V: TRBV7-9; length: 17; CDR3: CASSPGLGAAANEKLFF; DNA: TGTGCCAGCAGCCCCGGGCTGGGGGCGGCGGCTAATGAAAAACTGTTTTTT
D: -; size: -; J: TRBJ1-2; V: TRBV5-4; length: 13; CDR3: CASSLFSNYGYTF; DNA: TGTGCCAGCAGCTTGTTCAGTAACTATGGCTACACCTTC
D: TRBD1; size: -; J: TRBJ1-2; V: TRBV30; length: 12; CDR3: CACGTGNYGYTF; DNA: TGTGCCTGCGGGACAGGGAACTATGGCTACACCTTC
D: -; size: -; J: TRBJ2-2; V: TRBV5-4; length: 14; CDR3: CASSLDTNTGELFF; DNA: TGTGCCAGCAGCTTGGACACAAACACCGGGGAGCTGTTTTTT
D: -; size: few; J: TRBJ2-7; V: TRBV7-2; length: 14; CDR3: CASKRRSETYEQYF; DNA: TGTGCCAGCAAAAGAAGGAGTGAGACCTACGAGCAGTACTTC
D: TRBD1; size: -; J: TRBJ2-2; V: TRBV6-6; length: 16; CDR3: CASRPGGAENTGELFF; DNA: TGTGCCAGCAGACCAGGGGGCGCGGAGAACACCGGGGAGCTGTTTTTT
D: TRBD2; size: -; J: TRBJ2-5; V: TRBV7-7; length: 15; CDR3: CASSRSGSKGETQYF; DNA: TGTGCTAGCAGCCGTAGCGGGAGTAAGGGTGAGACCCAGTACTTC
D: TRBD2; size: -; J: TRBJ2-7; V: TRBV7-8; length: 14; CDR3: CASSFRTSGDEQYF; DNA: TGTGCCAGCAGCTTTAGGACTAGCGGCGACGAGCAGTACTTC
D: -; size: few; J: TRBJ1-2; V: TRBV19; length: 17; CDR3: CASSRGGAPLSNYGYTF; DNA: TGTGCCAGTAGTAGGGGGGGAGCCCCTCTATCTAACTATGGCTACACCTTC
D: -; size: -; J: TRBJ1-1; V: TRBV19; length: 15; CDR3: CASSMFDGGNTEAFF; DNA: TGTGCCAGTAGTATGTTCGACGGCGGGAACACTGAAGCTTTCTTT
D: -; size: -; J: TRBJ2-3; V: TRBV7-9; length: 16; CDR3: CASSLVSGSSTDTQYF; DNA: TGTGCCAGCAGCTTAGTTTCGGGGTCTAGCACAGATACGCAGTATTTT
D: TRBD1; size: -; J: TRBJ1-3; V: TRBV19; length: 16; CDR3: CASSIVGQSSGNTIYF; DNA: TGTGCCAGTAGTATCGTGGGACAGTCCTCTGGAAACACCATATATTTT
D: TRBD1; size: -; J: TRBJ1-2; V: TRBV7-2; length: 13; CDR3: CASSVTQGWGYTF; DNA: TGTGCCAGCAGCGTTACACAGGGGTGGGGCTACACCTTC
D: TRBD2; size: -; J: TRBJ2-3; V: TRBV4-2; length: 23; CDR3: CASSQDASASSGGAFSNTDTQYF; DNA: TGTGCCAGCAGCCAAGATGCCTCGGCGTCTAGCGGGGGGGCTTTTTCTAACACAGATACGCAGTATTTT
D: -; size: -; J: TRBJ2-7; V: TRBV5-6; length: 13; CDR3: CASMASLSYEQYF; DNA: TGTGCCAGCATGGCTAGTCTGTCCTACGAGCAGTACTTC
D: TRBD2; size: -; J: TRBJ2-1; V: TRBV9; length: 15; CDR3: CASSPSGSGGFEQFF; DNA: TGTGCCAGCAGCCCCTCAGGTAGCGGGGGCTTTGAGCAGTTCTTC
D: -; size: -; J: TRBJ2-3; V: TRBV9; length: 14; CDR3: CASSVETSTDTQYF; DNA: TGTGCCAGCAGCGTAGAAACTAGCACAGATACGCAGTATTTT
D: -; size: -; J: TRBJ2-2; V: TRBV6-5; length: 15; CDR3: CASRFSGRNTGELFF; DNA: TGTGCCAGCAGATTCAGCGGGCGGAACACCGGGGAGCTGTTTTTT
D: -; size: -; J: TRBJ1-4; V: TRBV28; length: 15; CDR3: CASSLEGGSNEKLFF; DNA: TGTGCCAGCAGTTTAGAGGGCGGATCTAATGAAAAACTGTTTTTT
D: TRBD1; size: -; J: TRBJ2-7; V: TRBV25-1; length: 14; CDR3: CASSSGTGYYEQYF; DNA: TGTGCCAGCAGTTCCGGGACAGGGTACTACGAGCAGTACTTC
D: TRBD2; size: -; J: TRBJ2-7; V: TRBV9; length: 14; CDR3: CASCAGGTAYEQYF; DNA: TGTGCCAGCTGCGCCGGGGGGACGGCATACGAGCAGTACTTC
D: -; size: -; J: TRBJ1-1; V: TRBV27; length: 15; CDR3: CASSLRERGGTEAFF; DNA: TGTGCCAGCAGTCTCCGGGAGCGGGGAGGCACTGAAGCTTTCTTT
D: -; size: -; J: TRBJ2-2; V: TRBV19; length: 15; CDR3: CASRQGPGFTGELFF; DNA: TGTGCCAGTAGGCAAGGCCCGGGGTTCACCGGGGAGCTGTTTTTT
D: TRBD1; size: -; J: TRBJ2-5; V: TRBV29-1; length: 14; CDR3: CSVGDRTGGETQYF; DNA: TGCAGCGTGGGGGACCGGACAGGAGGAGAGACCCAGTACTTC
D: TRBD2; size: -; J: TRBJ2-7; V: TRBV4-1; length: 16; CDR3: CASSQVRGGSSYEQYF; DNA: TGCGCCAGCAGCCAAGTGAGAGGCGGGAGCTCCTACGAGCAGTACTTC
D: TRBD2; size: -; J: TRBJ2-3; V: TRBV9; length: 17; CDR3: CASSTQPSGGALDTQYF; DNA: TGTGCCAGCAGCACCCAACCTAGCGGGGGGGCCCTAGATACGCAGTATTTT
D: TRBD1; size: -; J: TRBJ1-2; V: TRBV7-2; length: 14; CDR3: CASSPGQASYGYTF; DNA: TGTGCCAGCAGCCCGGGACAGGCGAGCTATGGCTACACCTTC
D: TRBD1; size: few; J: TRBJ2-5; V: TRBV5-4; length: 16; CDR3: CASSSMTGGYLETQYF; DNA: TGTGCCAGCAGCTCGATGACAGGGGGATATCTTGAGACCCAGTACTTC
D: -; size: -; J: TRBJ2-2; V: TRBV29-1; length: 12; CDR3: CSGGGSTGELFF; DNA: TGCAGCGGGGGCGGCAGCACCGGGGAGCTGTTTTTT